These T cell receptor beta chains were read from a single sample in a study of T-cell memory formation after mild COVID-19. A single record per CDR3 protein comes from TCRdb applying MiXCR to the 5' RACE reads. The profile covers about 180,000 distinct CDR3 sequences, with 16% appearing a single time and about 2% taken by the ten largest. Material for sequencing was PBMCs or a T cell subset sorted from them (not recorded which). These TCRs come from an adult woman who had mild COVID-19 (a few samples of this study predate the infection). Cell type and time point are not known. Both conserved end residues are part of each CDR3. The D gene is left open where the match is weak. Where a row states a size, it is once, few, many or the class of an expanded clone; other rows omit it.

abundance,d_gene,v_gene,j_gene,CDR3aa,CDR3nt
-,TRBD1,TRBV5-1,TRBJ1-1,CASSFWQGAEAFF,TGCGCCAGCAGCTTTTGGCAGGGGGCTGAAGCTTTCTTT
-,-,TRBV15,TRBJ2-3,CATSREQLGTTDTQYF,TGTGCCACCAGCAGAGAGCAACTTGGGACCACAGATACGCAGTATTTT
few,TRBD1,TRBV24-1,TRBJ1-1,CATSTGAGGTFF,TGTGCCACCAGTACAGGGGCGGGGGGAACTTTCTTT
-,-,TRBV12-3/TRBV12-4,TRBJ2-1,CASSLVRQGEQFF,TGTGCCAGCAGTTTAGTGCGGCAGGGAGAGCAGTTCTTC
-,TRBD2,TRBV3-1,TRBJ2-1,CASSQLGTSGYNEQFF,TGTGCCAGCAGCCAACTCGGGACTAGCGGTTACAATGAGCAGTTCTTC
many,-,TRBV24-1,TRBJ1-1,CATSEGGEVSTEAFF,TGTGCCACCAGTGAGGGAGGGGAAGTGAGCACTGAAGCTTTCTTT
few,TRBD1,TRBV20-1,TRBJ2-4,CSARDLGDRESKNIQYF,TGCAGTGCTAGGGACCTGGGGGACAGGGAGTCCAAAAACATTCAGTACTTC
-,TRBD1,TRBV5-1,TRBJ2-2,CASRGQGYTGELFF,TGCGCCAGCAGAGGACAGGGTTACACCGGGGAGCTGTTTTTT
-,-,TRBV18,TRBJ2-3,CASSPSTASTDTQYF,TGTGCCAGCTCACCATCGACAGCTAGCACAGATACGCAGTATTTT
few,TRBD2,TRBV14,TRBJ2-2,CASSQPGLAANTGELFF,TGTGCCAGCAGCCAACCGGGACTAGCGGCAAACACCGGGGAGCTGTTTTTT